These T cell receptor beta chains were read from a single sample in a study of lymphopenia after photon versus proton radiotherapy. The table came from immunoSEQ multiplex PCR; TCRdb's copy has only in-frame clones and leaves some out. The sample consists of 30,000 to 40,000 clones, over 75% of them appearing once. Here the sequenced sample was peripheral blood, taken from a patient treated with proton-based radiotherapy. The receptor source for this set is a woman in her 70s with pancreatic cancer. Both conserved end residues are part of each CDR3. The order of the fields is CDR3 protein, CDR3 DNA, V gene, clone size, D gene, J gene. D genes are given only for firm matches. Only some rows state a clone size, as once, few, many or a class for expanded clones.

CDR3: CASSETAGGYNEQFF; DNA: TGTGCCAGCAGTGAAACGGCAGGGGGGTACAATGAGCAGTTCTTC; V: TRBV6-1; size: -; D: -; J: TRBJ2-1
CDR3: CASSPKQTPGTDTQYF; DNA: TGTGCCAGCTCACCGAAACAGACTCCTGGCACAGATACGCAGTATTTT; V: TRBV18; size: -; D: -; J: TRBJ2-3
CDR3: CASNSAGITPSRGDEQFF; DNA: TGTGCCAGCAACTCGGCTGGTATAACACCGAGTAGGGGCGATGAGCAGTTCTTC; V: TRBV28; size: -; D: -; J: TRBJ2-1
CDR3: CAWETRRGNYGYTF; DNA: TGTGCCTGGGAGACACGACGAGGGAACTATGGCTACACCTTC; V: TRBV30; size: once; D: -; J: TRBJ1-2
CDR3: CASSLPTGVNTGELFF; DNA: TGCGCCAGCAGCCTCCCGACAGGGGTAAACACCGGGGAGCTGTTTTTT; V: TRBV5-1; size: once; D: TRBD1; J: TRBJ2-2
CDR3: CASSDQGLVGNEQFF; DNA: TGTGCCAGCAGTGACCAGGGACTAGTGGGTAATGAGCAGTTCTTC; V: TRBV6-1; size: -; D: TRBD2; J: TRBJ2-1
CDR3: CASSSRTGTPGYTF; DNA: TGTGCCAGCAGCTCCCGAACGGGGACCCCGGGCTACACCTTC; V: TRBV7-2; size: -; D: -; J: TRBJ1-2
CDR3: CASRPGRQGIDTIYF; DNA: TGTGCCAGCAGACCAGGGCGGCAGGGGATAGACACCATATATTTT; V: TRBV7-6; size: -; D: -; J: TRBJ1-3
CDR3: CASSNSPGNEQFF; DNA: TGTGCCAGTAGCAACAGCCCCGGGAATGAGCAGTTCTTC; V: TRBV19; size: -; D: -; J: TRBJ2-1
CDR3: CASARDSQETQYF; DNA: TGTGCTAGTGCCAGGGACTCCCAAGAGACCCAGTACTTC; V: TRBV12-5; size: -; D: -; J: TRBJ2-5
CDR3: CASSRAEGTYEQYF; DNA: TGTGCCAGCTCCCGTGCGGAGGGGACCTACGAGCAGTACTTC; V: TRBV18; size: -; D: -; J: TRBJ2-7
CDR3: CASSLVSGHDDGYTF; DNA: TGTGCCAGCAGTTTAGTATCGGGGCACGATGATGGCTACACCTTC; V: TRBV28; size: -; D: -; J: TRBJ1-2
CDR3: CASSPLTGNGELFF; DNA: TGTGCCAGCAGTCCCCTGACAGGAAACGGTGAGCTGTTTTTT; V: TRBV6-1; size: -; D: -; J: TRBJ2-2
CDR3: CASSIDGIEAFF; DNA: TGTGCCAGTAGTATCGATGGCATCGAAGCTTTCTTT; V: TRBV19; size: -; D: -; J: TRBJ1-1
CDR3: CATSRVGGGGYTF; DNA: TGTGCCACCAGCAGAGTAGGGGGCGGGGGCTACACCTTC; V: TRBV15; size: -; D: TRBD1; J: TRBJ1-2
CDR3: CASSQGPLPVEGNEKLFF; DNA: TGTGCCAGCAGCCAAGGCCCCCTCCCCGTCGAAGGGAATGAAAAACTGTTTTTT; V: TRBV4-2; size: -; D: -; J: TRBJ1-4
CDR3: CASSLAFPEQFF; DNA: TGCGCCAGCAGCTTGGCGTTCCCTGAGCAGTTCTTC; V: TRBV5-1; size: few; D: -; J: TRBJ2-1
CDR3: CAWNPTGSNEKLFF; DNA: TGTGCCTGGAATCCGACAGGGAGTAATGAAAAACTGTTTTTT; V: TRBV30; size: few; D: TRBD1; J: TRBJ1-4
CDR3: CASSIRVGSYNEQFF; DNA: TGTGCCAGCAGCATTCGGGTGGGTTCCTACAATGAGCAGTTCTTC; V: TRBV5-4; size: -; D: -; J: TRBJ2-1
CDR3: CASSTSPGQKGTEAFF; DNA: TGTGCCAGCAGCACCTCGCCGGGACAAAAGGGCACTGAAGCTTTCTTT; V: TRBV9; size: -; D: -; J: TRBJ1-1
CDR3: CASSLRVSTSASSYNEQFF; DNA: TGTGCCAGCAGCTTACGTGTTAGTACGAGCGCAAGCTCCTACAATGAGCAGTTCTTC; V: TRBV7-2; size: -; D: -; J: TRBJ2-1
CDR3: CASREPGNNEQFF; DNA: TGTGCCAGCAGGGAGCCAGGTAACAATGAGCAGTTCTTC; V: TRBV6-4; size: -; D: -; J: TRBJ2-1
CDR3: CASSLAVRSLYTF; DNA: TGTGCCAGCAGCTTGGCCGTCAGAAGCCTCTACACCTTC; V: TRBV5-6; size: -; D: -; J: TRBJ1-2
CDR3: CASSSTGTGGNEQFF; DNA: TGTGCCAGCAGCTCAACCGGGACAGGGGGCAATGAGCAGTTCTTC; V: TRBV7-8; size: -; D: TRBD1; J: TRBJ2-1
CDR3: CASSLHPETQYF; DNA: TGTGCCAGCAGCCTACACCCCGAGACCCAGTACTTC; V: TRBV14; size: few; D: -; J: TRBJ2-5
CDR3: CASRGGITGANVLTF; DNA: TGTGCCAGCCGGGGAGGGATCACTGGGGCCAACGTCCTGACTTTC; V: TRBV28; size: -; D: TRBD2; J: TRBJ2-6
CDR3: CASSETAPYYGYTF; DNA: TGTGCCAGCAGTGAAACGGCACCATACTATGGCTACACCTTC; V: TRBV2; size: -; D: -; J: TRBJ1-2
CDR3: CASSEQGGSTEAFF; DNA: TGTGCCAGCAGCGAACAGGGAGGAAGCACTGAAGCTTTCTTT; V: TRBV6-5; size: once; D: -; J: TRBJ1-1
CDR3: CASSSLDRSSGANVLTF; DNA: TGTGCCAGCAGTTCCCTGGACAGAAGCTCTGGGGCCAACGTCCTGACTTTC; V: TRBV27; size: few; D: -; J: TRBJ2-6
CDR3: CASSPELAVTDTQYF; DNA: TGTGCCAGCTCACCAGAACTAGCGGTCACAGATACGCAGTATTTT; V: TRBV18; size: -; D: TRBD2; J: TRBJ2-3
CDR3: CASSAPTVPYEQYF; DNA: TGTGCCAGCAGTGCCCCTACGGTTCCCTACGAGCAGTACTTC; V: TRBV6-1; size: -; D: -; J: TRBJ2-7
CDR3: CASTIRTGSNQPQHF; DNA: TGTGCCAGTACTATAAGGACAGGCTCTAATCAGCCCCAGCATTTT; V: TRBV19; size: -; D: TRBD1; J: TRBJ1-5
CDR3: CASSLRQGGAYEQYF; DNA: TGTGCCAGCAGCCTTCGACAGGGAGGTGCCTACGAGCAGTACTTC; V: TRBV9; size: -; D: -; J: TRBJ2-7
CDR3: CASSVSLGDYEQFF; DNA: TGCGCCAGCAGCGTCAGCCTCGGAGATTATGAGCAGTTCTTC; V: TRBV5-1; size: few; D: -; J: TRBJ2-1
CDR3: CASSSTSGRIGELFF; DNA: TGTGCCAGCAGTTCGACTAGCGGGAGGATCGGGGAGCTGTTTTTT; V: TRBV28; size: -; D: TRBD2; J: TRBJ2-2
CDR3: CASSVGGLAGSGGYTF; DNA: TGTGCCAGCAGCGTAGGGGGGCTAGCGGGATCCGGTGGCTACACCTTC; V: TRBV9; size: -; D: -; J: TRBJ1-2
CDR3: CASVGGGLGNQPQHF; DNA: TGTGCCAGCGTGGGTGGAGGGCTCGGCAATCAGCCCCAGCATTTT; V: TRBV28; size: once; D: -; J: TRBJ1-5
CDR3: CASSDSGANVLTF; DNA: TGTGCCAGCAGTGACTCTGGGGCCAACGTCCTGACTTTC; V: TRBV6-4; size: once; D: -; J: TRBJ2-6
CDR3: CASSESMGAGAYEQYF; DNA: TGCGCCAGCAGTGAGTCGATGGGAGCGGGAGCGTACGAGCAGTACTTC; V: TRBV10-2; size: -; D: TRBD2; J: TRBJ2-7
CDR3: CASSPTASGGRAGELFF; DNA: TGCGCCAGCAGCCCGACAGCTAGCGGGGGGAGGGCCGGGGAGCTGTTTTTT; V: TRBV4-1; size: -; D: TRBD2; J: TRBJ2-2
CDR3: CASRVGQGAKQETQYF; DNA: TGTGCCAGCAGGGTGGGACAGGGGGCCAAACAAGAGACCCAGTACTTC; V: TRBV2; size: -; D: TRBD1; J: TRBJ2-5
CDR3: CASSPSLYQETQYF; DNA: TGTGCCAGCTCACCATCCTTGTACCAAGAGACCCAGTACTTC; V: TRBV18; size: -; D: -; J: TRBJ2-5
CDR3: CSVVSDTEAFF; DNA: TGCAGCGTTGTTTCGGACACTGAAGCTTTCTTT; V: TRBV29-1; size: few; D: -; J: TRBJ1-1
CDR3: CASSQGEGLAGGEQFF; DNA: TGTGCCAGCAGCCAAGGAGAGGGACTAGCGGGAGGTGAGCAGTTCTTC; V: TRBV4-2; size: -; D: TRBD2; J: TRBJ2-1
CDR3: CASSYTTGTQYF; DNA: TGTGCCAGCAGTTACACAACGGGGACCCAGTACTTC; V: TRBV6-5; size: -; D: -; J: TRBJ2-5
CDR3: CASSLYLASNTGELFF; DNA: TGTGCCAGCAGCTTGTACCTAGCGTCGAACACCGGGGAGCTGTTTTTT; V: TRBV5-4; size: once; D: -; J: TRBJ2-2
CDR3: CASSPLHSGNSYEQYF; DNA: TGTGCCAGCAGCCCTCTCCATAGCGGAAACTCCTACGAGCAGTACTTC; V: TRBV14; size: -; D: -; J: TRBJ2-7
CDR3: CASSSRGQLIAKNIQYF; DNA: TGTGCCAGCAGTTCTAGGGGGCAGCTTATAGCCAAAAACATTCAGTACTTC; V: TRBV27; size: -; D: TRBD1; J: TRBJ2-4